The 9 T cell receptor beta chains given below trace back to one sample, sequenced in a study of early T cells in non-severe SARS-CoV-2 infection. MiXCR, applied by TCRdb to the 5' RACE reads, yields one record per CDR3 protein. Seen here are 60,000 to 75,000 distinct CDR3 sequences, 11% observed once, and the top ten hold 5.7%. The sample consisted of whole blood, taken at baseline. These receptors were taken from an adult who was a healthcare worker with PCR-confirmed SARS-CoV-2 infection or an uninfected control (not recorded which).

The V gene is TRBV7-2, the J gene TRBJ2-3, with D perhaps matching TRBD1 (5 bases). Germline-derived CDR1 and CDR2 are SGHTA and FQGNSA. The CDR3 runs to 15 residues. V lost 6 bases and J lost 6, with 19 bases in between. The CDR3: CASRMGPGHGDTQYF. The CDR3 DNA is TGTGCCAGCAGAATGGGTCCAGGGCACGGGGATACGCAGTATTTT.

This clonotype was observed many times. The chain has TRBV27 and TRBJ2-3; D may be TRBD1 (6 bases). This CDR3 is 15 amino acids long. V was shortened by 6 bases and J by 1 base, with 14 bases between the two germline ends. Per germline, CDR1 MNHEY and CDR2 SMNVEV (reference sequence). Here the CDR3 reads CASSLTQGGTDTQYF. The CDR3 coding sequence is TGTGCCAGCAGCCTTACACAGGGTGGCACAGATACGCAGTATTTT.

J is TRBJ2-4 and V is TRBV29-1, with D unresolved. CDR1 and CDR2 (germline): SQVTM, ANQGSEA. There are 13 residues in the CDR3. Trimming removed 6 bases at V and 1 base at J, with 10 bases between. CDR3 protein: CSVIIGAKNIQYF. The CDR3 DNA is TGCAGCGTAATTATCGGCGCCAAAAACATTCAGTACTTC.

This clonotype was detected a few times. The V call is TRBV4-1, the J call TRBJ1-1; tentative D call: TRBD1 (5 bases). The ends were cut back, 3 bases at V and 2 bases at J, with 31 bases in the middle. This CDR3 has 21 amino acids. Germline CDR1 and CDR2: MGHRA and YSYEKL. CDR3 sequence: CASSHAGRAGWGVASNTEAFF. The CDR3 DNA follows: TGCGCCAGCAGCCACGCAGGGAGGGCAGGTTGGGGGGTGGCATCAAACACTGAAGCTTTCTTT.

In its sample, this clonotype was seen many times. This rearrangement joins TRBV20-1 to TRBJ2-5; 8 positions match TRBD2. CDR3 size: 12 residues. Germline V gene data show CDR1 as DFQATT and CDR2 as SNEGSKA (reference sequence). Germline trimming cut 3 bases from V and 5 bases from J; bases unmatched to any gene: 2. CDR3 DNA: TGCAGTGCTAGTCCGGGGGGGGAGACCCAGTACTTC. It codes for CSASPGGETQYF.

This clonotype has only a few counts. This chain connects TRBV11-2 to TRBJ2-3; a possible D gene is TRBD1 (5 bases). Trimming cost V 4 bases and J 2 bases, with 13 bases left between them. The germline V gene has CDR1 SGHAT and CDR2 FQNNGV. This CDR3 spans 15 amino acids. This CDR3 reads CASSSTARDTDTQYF. DNA for the CDR3: TGTGCCAGCAGCTCGACCGCCAGGGACACAGATACGCAGTATTTT.

This clonotype was seen ten or more times. This chain uses TRBV5-1 with TRBJ2-3; 8 positions match TRBD2. The V gene end was trimmed by 4 bases and the J gene end by 2 bases; junction bases not matched to a gene: 9. This CDR3 region has 16 residues. CDR1 and CDR2 from the germline V gene are SGHRS and YFSETQ. The DNA for the CDR3 is TGCGCCAGCAGCCCGGAGCGGGAGTTCCCCACAGATACGCAGTATTTT. This sequence encodes CASSPEREFPTDTQYF.

This clonotype was found a few times. This rearrangement joins TRBV4-1 to TRBJ1-5; TRBD1 agrees at 8 bases. CDR1 MGHRA and CDR2 YSYEKL come from the germline V gene. The CDR3 extends over 15 amino acids. The J segment lost 3 bases and the V segment lost 4 bases, leaving 5 bases of the junction unmatched. The CDR3 reads CASSRGQGVNQPQHF. As DNA, the CDR3 is TGCGCCAGCAGCCGCGGACAGGGCGTCAATCAGCCCCAGCATTTT.

This clonotype was observed at least ten times. V usage is TRBV11-2 and J usage is TRBJ1-1, with TRBD1 as a possible D gene (5 bases). V lost 1 base to trimming and J lost 11 bases, with 14 bases between them. CDR1 and CDR2 (germline): SGHAT, FQNNGV. This CDR3 comprises 13 residues. For the CDR3, the DNA is TGTGCCAGCAGCTTAGCAGGGAACTCGCTGGCTTTCTTT. Translation gives CASSLAGNSLAFF.